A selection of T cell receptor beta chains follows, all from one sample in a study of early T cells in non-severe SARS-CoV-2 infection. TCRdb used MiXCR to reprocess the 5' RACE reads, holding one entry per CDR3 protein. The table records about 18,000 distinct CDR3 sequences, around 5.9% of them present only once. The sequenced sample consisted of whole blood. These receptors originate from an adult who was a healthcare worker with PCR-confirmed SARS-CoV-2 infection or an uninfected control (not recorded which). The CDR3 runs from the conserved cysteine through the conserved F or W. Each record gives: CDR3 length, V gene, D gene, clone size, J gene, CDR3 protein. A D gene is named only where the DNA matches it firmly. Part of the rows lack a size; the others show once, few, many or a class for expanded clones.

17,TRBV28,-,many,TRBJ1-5,CASSLGSIQGGNQPQHF
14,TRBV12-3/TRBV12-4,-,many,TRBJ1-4,CASSLGDSARKLFF
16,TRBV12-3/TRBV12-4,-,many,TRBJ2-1,CASSLWGSPNRNEQFF
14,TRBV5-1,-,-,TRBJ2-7,CASSLDTPTYEQYF
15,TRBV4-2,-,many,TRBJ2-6,CASSQGSSGANVLTF
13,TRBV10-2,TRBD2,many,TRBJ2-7,CASFGGRGYEQYF
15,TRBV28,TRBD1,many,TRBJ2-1,CASSYRGGTYNEQFF
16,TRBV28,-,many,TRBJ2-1,CASSPTTGSPYNEQFF
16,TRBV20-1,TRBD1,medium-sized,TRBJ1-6,CSARGQGASYNSPLHF
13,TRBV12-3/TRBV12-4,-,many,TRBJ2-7,CASSFFAGSEQYF
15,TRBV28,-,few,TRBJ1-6,CASSRRGQYNSPLHF
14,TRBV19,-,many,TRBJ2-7,CASSRSGQSYEQYF
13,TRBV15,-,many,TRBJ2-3,CATSRDHRRTQYF
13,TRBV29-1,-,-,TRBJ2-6,CSGTRAGANVLTF
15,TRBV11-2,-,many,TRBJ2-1,CASSLDLGRYNEQFF
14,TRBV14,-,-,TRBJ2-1,CASRRQGRDNEQFF
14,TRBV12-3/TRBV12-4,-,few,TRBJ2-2,CASTGQSNTGELFF
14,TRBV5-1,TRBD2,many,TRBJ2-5,CASSYQAGQETQYF
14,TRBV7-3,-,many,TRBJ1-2,CASSPRNSNYGYTF
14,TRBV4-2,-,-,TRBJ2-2,CASSQGGPAGELFF
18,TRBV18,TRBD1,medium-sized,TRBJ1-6,CASSPTLPGQGGFSPLHF
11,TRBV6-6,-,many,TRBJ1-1,CASSRHTEAFF
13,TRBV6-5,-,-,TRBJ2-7,CASSYSGDYEQYF
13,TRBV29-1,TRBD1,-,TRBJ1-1,CSVADRGHAEAFF
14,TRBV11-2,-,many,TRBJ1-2,CASSSTPGVGGYTF
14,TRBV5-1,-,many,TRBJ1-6,CASSLVEGYSHLHF
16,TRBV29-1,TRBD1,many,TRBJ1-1,CSVTVNRGWGNTEAFF
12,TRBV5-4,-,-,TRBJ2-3,CASREGADTQYF
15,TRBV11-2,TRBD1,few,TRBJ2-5,CASSEGGQGTETQYF
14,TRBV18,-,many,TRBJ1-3,CASSPADRGNTIYF
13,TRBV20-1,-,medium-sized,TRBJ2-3,CSAPGPEPDTQYF
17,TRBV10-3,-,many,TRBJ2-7,CAISESPLWGESYEQYF
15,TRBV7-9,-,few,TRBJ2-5,CASSPTGTPQETQYF
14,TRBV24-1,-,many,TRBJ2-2,CATSDLRDTGELFF
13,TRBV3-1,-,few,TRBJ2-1,CASSQAPQGPQFF
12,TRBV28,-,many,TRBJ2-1,CASSPLHNEQFF
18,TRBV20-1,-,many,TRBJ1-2,CSASSRRDRDTRSYDYTF